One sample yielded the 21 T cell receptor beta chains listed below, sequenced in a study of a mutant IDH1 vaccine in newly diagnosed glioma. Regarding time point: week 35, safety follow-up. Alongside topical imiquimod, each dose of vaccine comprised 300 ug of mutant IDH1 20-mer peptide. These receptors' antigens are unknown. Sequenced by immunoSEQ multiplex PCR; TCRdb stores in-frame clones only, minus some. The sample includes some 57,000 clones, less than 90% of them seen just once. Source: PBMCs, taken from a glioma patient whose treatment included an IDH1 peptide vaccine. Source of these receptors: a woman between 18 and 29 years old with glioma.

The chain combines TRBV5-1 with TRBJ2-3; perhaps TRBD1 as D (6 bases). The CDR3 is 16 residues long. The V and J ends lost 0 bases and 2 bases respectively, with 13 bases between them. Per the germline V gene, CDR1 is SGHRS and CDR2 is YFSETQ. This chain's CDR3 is CASSLEGVLDTDTQYF. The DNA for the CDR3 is TGCGCCAGCAGCTTGGAGGGGGTTTTGGACACAGATACGCAGTATTTT. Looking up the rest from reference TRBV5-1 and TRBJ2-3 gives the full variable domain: KAGVTQTPRYLIKTRGQQVTLSCSPISGHRSVSWYQQTPGQGLQFLFEYFSETQRNKGNFPGRFSGRQFSNSRSEMNVSTLELGDSALYLCASSLEGVLDTDTQYFGPGTRLTVL.

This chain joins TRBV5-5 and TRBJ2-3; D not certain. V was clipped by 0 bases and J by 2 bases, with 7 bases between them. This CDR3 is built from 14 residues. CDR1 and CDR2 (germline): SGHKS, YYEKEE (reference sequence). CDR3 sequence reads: CASSLGAYTDTQYF. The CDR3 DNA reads TGTGCCAGCAGCTTGGGAGCCTACACAGATACGCAGTATTTT.

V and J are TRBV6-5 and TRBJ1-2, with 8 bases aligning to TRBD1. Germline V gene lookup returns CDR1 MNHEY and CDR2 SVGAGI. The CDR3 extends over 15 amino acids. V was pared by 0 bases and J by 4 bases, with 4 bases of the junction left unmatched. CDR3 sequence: CASSYSSGGTYGYTF. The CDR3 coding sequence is TGTGCCAGCAGTTACTCCTCAGGGGGCACCTATGGCTACACCTTC.

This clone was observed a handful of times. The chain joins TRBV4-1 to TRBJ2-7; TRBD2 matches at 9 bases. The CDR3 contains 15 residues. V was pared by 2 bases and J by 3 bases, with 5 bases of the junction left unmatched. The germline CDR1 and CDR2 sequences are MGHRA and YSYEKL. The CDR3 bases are TGCGCCAGCAGCCAATTAGCGGGAGTCCACTACGAGCAGTACTTC. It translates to CASSQLAGVHYEQYF.

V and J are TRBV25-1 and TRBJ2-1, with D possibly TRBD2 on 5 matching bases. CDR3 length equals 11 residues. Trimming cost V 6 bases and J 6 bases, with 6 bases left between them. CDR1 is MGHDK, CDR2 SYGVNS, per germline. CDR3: CASRGVNEQFF. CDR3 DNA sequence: TGTGCCAGCAGGGGAGTCAATGAGCAGTTCTTC.

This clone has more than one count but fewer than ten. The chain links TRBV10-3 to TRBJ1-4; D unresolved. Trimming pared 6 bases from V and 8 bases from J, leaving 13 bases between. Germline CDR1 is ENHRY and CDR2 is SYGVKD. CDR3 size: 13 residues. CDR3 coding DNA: TGTGCCATCAGGAACCCGAGTGGGGAAAAACTGTTTTTT. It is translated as CAIRNPSGEKLFF.

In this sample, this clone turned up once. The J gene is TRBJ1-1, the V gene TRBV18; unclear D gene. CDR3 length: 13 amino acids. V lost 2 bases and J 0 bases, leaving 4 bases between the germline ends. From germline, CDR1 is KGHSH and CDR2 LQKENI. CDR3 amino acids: CASSPSVNTEAFF. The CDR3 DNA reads TGTGCCAGCTCACCATCAGTGAACACTGAAGCTTTCTTT. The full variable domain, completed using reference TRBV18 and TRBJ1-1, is NAGVMQNPRHLVRRRGQEARLRCSPMKGHSHVYWYRQLPEEGLKFMVYLQKENIIDESGMPKERFSAEFPKEGPSILRIQQVVRGDSAAYFCASSPSVNTEAFFGQGTRLTVV.

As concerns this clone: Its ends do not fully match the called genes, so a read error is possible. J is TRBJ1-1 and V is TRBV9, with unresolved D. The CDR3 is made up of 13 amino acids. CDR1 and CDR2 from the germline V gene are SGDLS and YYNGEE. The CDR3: CASSVGAGTEAFF. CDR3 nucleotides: TGTGCCAGCAGTGTAGGCGCCGGCACTGAAGCTTTCTTT. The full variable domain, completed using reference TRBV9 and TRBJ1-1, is DSGVTQTPKHLITATGQRVTLRCSPRSGDLSVYWYQQSLDQGLQFLIQYYNGEERAKGNILERFSAQQFPDLHSELNLSSLELGDSALYFCASSVGAGTEAFFGQGTRLTVV.

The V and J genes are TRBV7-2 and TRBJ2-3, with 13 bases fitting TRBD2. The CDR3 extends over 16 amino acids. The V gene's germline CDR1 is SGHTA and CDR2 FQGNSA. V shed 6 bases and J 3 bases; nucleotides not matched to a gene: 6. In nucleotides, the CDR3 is TGTGCCAGCAGACTCGGACTAGCGGGGGAGACAGATACGCAGTATTTT. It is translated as CASRLGLAGETDTQYF.

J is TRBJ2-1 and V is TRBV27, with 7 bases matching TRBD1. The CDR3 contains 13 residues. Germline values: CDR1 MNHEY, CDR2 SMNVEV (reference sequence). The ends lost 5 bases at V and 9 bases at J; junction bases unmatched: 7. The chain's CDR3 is CASSVGTEFEQFF. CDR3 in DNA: TGTGCCAGCAGTGTCGGGACAGAGTTTGAGCAGTTCTTC.

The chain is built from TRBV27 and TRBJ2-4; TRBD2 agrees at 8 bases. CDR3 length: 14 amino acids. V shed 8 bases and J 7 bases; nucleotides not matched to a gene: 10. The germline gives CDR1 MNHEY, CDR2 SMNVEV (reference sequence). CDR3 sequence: CASRGPRGGNIQYF. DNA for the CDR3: TGTGCCAGCCGGGGACCCCGGGGGGGTAACATTCAGTACTTC.

The CDR3 protein is CASSSGRAGPKLFF. CDR3 sequence (DNA): TGTGCCAGCAGCTCAGGACGGGCAGGGCCAAAACTGTTTTTT. The chain employs TRBV9 and TRBJ1-4; maybe TRBD1 (5 bases). This CDR3 contains 14 residues. Germline V gene sequence: CDR1 SGDLS, CDR2 YYNGEE. V lost 4 bases and J lost 10, with 17 bases in between.

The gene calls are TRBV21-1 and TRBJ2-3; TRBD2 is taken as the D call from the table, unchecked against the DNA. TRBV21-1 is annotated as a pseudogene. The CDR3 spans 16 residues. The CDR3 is CASSKERELTTDTQYF. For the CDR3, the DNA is TGTGCCAGCAGCAAAGAAAGGGAGTTAACCACAGATACGCAGTATTTT.

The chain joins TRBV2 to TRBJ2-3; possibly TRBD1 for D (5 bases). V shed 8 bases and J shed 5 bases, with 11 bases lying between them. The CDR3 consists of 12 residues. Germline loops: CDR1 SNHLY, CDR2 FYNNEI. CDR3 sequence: CASPDDRDTQYF. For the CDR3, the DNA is TGTGCCAGCCCTGACGACAGAGATACGCAGTATTTT.

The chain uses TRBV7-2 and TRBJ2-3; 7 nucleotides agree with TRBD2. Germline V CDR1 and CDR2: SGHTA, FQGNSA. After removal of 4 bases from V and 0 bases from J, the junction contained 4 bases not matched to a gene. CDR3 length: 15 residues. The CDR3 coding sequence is TGTGCCAGCAGCTCAAGCGGGACTAGCACAGATACGCAGTATTTT. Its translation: CASSSSGTSTDTQYF.

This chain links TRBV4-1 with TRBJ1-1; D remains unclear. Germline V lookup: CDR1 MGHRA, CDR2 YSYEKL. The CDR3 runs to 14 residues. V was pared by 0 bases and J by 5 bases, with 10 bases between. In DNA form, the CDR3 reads TGCGCCAGCAGCCAAGAGCCTATGGGGACTGAAGCTTTCTTT. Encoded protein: CASSQEPMGTEAFF.

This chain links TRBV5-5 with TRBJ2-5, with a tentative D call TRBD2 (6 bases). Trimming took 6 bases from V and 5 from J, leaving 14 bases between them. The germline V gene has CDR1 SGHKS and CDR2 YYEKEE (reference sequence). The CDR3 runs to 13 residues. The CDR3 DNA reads TGTGCCAGCACCTTCGGGGGTGGGGAGACCCAGTACTTC. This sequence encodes CASTFGGGETQYF.

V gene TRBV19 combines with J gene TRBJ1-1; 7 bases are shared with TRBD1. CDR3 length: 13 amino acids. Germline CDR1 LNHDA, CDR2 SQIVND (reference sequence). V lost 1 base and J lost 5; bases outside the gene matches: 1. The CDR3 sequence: CASSIAGGTEAFF. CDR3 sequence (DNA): TGTGCCAGTAGTATAGCAGGGGGGACTGAAGCTTTCTTT.

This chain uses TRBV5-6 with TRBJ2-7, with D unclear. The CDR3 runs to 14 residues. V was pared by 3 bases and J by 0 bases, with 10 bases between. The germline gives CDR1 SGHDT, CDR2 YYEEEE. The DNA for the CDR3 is TGTGCCAGCAGCTGGCCGCGGAGCTCCTACGAGCAGTACTTC. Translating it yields CASSWPRSSYEQYF.

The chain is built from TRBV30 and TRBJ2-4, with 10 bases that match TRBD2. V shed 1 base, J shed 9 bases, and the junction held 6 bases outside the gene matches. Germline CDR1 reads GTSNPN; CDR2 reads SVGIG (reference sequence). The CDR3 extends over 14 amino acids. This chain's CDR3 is CAWSDWTSGVIQYF. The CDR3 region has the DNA TGTGCCTGGAGTGACTGGACTAGCGGTGTCATTCAGTACTTC.

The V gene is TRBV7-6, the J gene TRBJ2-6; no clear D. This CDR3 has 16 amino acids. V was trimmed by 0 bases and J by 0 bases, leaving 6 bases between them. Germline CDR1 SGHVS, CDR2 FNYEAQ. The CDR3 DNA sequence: TGTGCCAGCAGCTTAGCGGTCGTCTCTGGGGCCAACGTCCTGACTTTC. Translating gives CASSLAVVSGANVLTF.